These 10 T cell receptor beta chains were all obtained from the same sample, sequenced in a study of blood T cells in healthy people across ages. Using a J-beta primer mix together with a sample-barcoded 5' primer, a second PCR was run for about 6 to 11 cycles. TCRdb passed the 5' RACE reads through MiXCR, listing each CDR3 protein once. Of 1.5 million to 2 million distinct CDR3 sequences listed, 25% to 30% are singletons. Source material: blood. The source is a woman in her twenties or thirties in good health.

This clonotype was seen a few times. The V gene is TRBV7-9, the J gene TRBJ2-7; TRBD2 matches 12 bases. The J segment lost 1 base and the V segment lost 5 bases, leaving 12 bases of the junction unmatched. CDR3 size: 18 residues. Germline-derived CDR1 and CDR2 are SEHNR and FQNEAQ (reference sequence). CDR3 protein: CASSPLLAGGAESYEQYF. The CDR3 DNA reads TGTGCCAGCAGCCCACTACTAGCGGGAGGTGCGGAATCCTACGAGCAGTACTTC.

The chain couples TRBV7-3 to TRBJ2-1; 10 bases are a match to TRBD2. The germline V gene has CDR1 SGHTA and CDR2 FQGTGA. Trimming at V came to 6 bases and at J to 8 bases, leaving 4 bases not matched to a gene. The CDR3 sequence is 13 residues long. Here the CDR3 DNA reads TGTGCCAGCAGGAGCGGGGGGGAAGATGAGCAGTTCTTC. Translation gives CASRSGGEDEQFF.

This clonotype occurred many times. V gene TRBV12-3 or TRBV12-4 combines with J gene TRBJ2-7, with TRBD2 matching over 9 bases. Unmatched junction bases numbered 9, after V lost 8 bases and J lost 1 base. CDR3 length: 15 residues. The CDR3 sequence: CASASRLAGSYEQYF. As DNA, the CDR3 is TGTGCCAGCGCCTCCCGGCTAGCGGGATCCTACGAGCAGTACTTC.

The chain has TRBV12-3 or TRBV12-4 and TRBJ1-5; D uncertain. Trimming stripped 7 bases from V and 3 bases from J, with 13 bases between. The CDR3 sequence is 14 residues long. This CDR3 is CASMRDPSNQPQHF. The CDR3 DNA is TGTGCCAGCATGCGTGACCCTTCCAATCAGCCCCAGCATTTT.

This clonotype was detected ten times or more. The rearrangement links TRBV7-9 to TRBJ1-2; tentative D call: TRBD1 (6 bases). CDR1 is SEHNR and CDR2 is FQNEAQ in the germline V gene (reference sequence). Trimming took 7 bases from V and 2 from J, leaving 17 bases between them. This CDR3 has 15 amino acids. The CDR3 loop reads CASNDPRTENYGYTF. The CDR3 DNA sequence: TGTGCCAGCAACGACCCTCGGACAGAGAACTATGGCTACACCTTC.

This clonotype was counted ten times or more. This chain uses TRBV19 with TRBJ2-1; 11 bases are shared with TRBD2. Germline CDR1 reads LNHDA; CDR2 reads SQIVND (reference sequence). This CDR3 region has 15 residues. Losses at the gene ends were 6 bases for V and 2 bases for J; bases not matched to a gene: 3. CDR3 residues: CASRLTSGAYNEQFF. In nucleotides, the CDR3 is TGTGCCAGTAGGCTGACTAGCGGGGCCTACAATGAGCAGTTCTTC.

This chain uses TRBV12-3 or TRBV12-4 with TRBJ2-5; 8 bases map to TRBD2. This CDR3 comprises 15 residues. V lost 6 bases and J lost 4; bases outside the gene matches: 10. The CDR3 coding sequence is TGTGCCAGCAGGGCCGAGAGCGGGAGACGAGAGACCCAGTACTTC. This encodes CASRAESGRRETQYF.

This clonotype showed up many times. This chain connects TRBV7-8 to TRBJ2-3; no clear D gene. The CDR3 covers 14 residues. The V gene's germline CDR1 is SGHVS and CDR2 FQNEAQ. Trimming took off 1 base at V and 2 bases at J, with 7 bases between the two ends. CDR3 protein: CASSLVQNTDTQYF. The CDR3 DNA reads TGTGCCAGCAGCTTAGTGCAGAACACAGATACGCAGTATTTT.

As regards this clonotype: This may come from a read error, since a much larger clone is one base off. The chain combines TRBV24-1 with TRBJ2-5; 9 bases agree with TRBD1. Germline V gene data show CDR1 as KGHDR and CDR2 as SFDVKD. This CDR3 has 11 amino acids. V lost 7 bases to trimming and J lost 12 bases; unmatched junction nucleotides: 5. The CDR3 spells CATRYRDREYF. The CDR3 DNA is TGTGCCACCAGATACCGGGACAGGGAGTACTTC.

In regard to this clonotype: Possible read error: a much larger clone is one base away. The rearrangement joins TRBV12-3 or TRBV12-4 to TRBJ2-5, with 8 bases matching TRBD2. Losses at the gene ends were 4 bases for V and 5 bases for J; bases not matched to a gene: 9. This CDR3 is 15 amino acids long. DNA of the CDR3: TGTGCCAGCAGTTCAGCGGGACTAGGACGGGAGACCCAGTACTTC. This sequence encodes CASSSAGLGRETQYF.